The 27 T cell receptor beta chains below come from one sample, sequenced in a study of CD8 T cells in Susac syndrome. The authors reverse transcribed roughly 0.5 to 1 ug RNA with random hexamers. TCRdb re-called the immunoSEQ multiplex PCR reads with MiXCR, one entry per CDR3 protein. Here the sample spans approximately 230,000 distinct CDR3 sequences, around 93% being singletons. The sample was CD4+ T cells from PBMCs. These receptors were taken from a human donor with multiple sclerosis.

V usage is TRBV5-1 and J usage is TRBJ1-1, with D unclear. CDR1 and CDR2 from the germline V gene are SGHRS and YFSETQ. Trimming removed 4 bases from V and 6 bases from J, with 16 bases in between. The CDR3 runs to 14 residues. This CDR3 reads CASSPLGVWSEAFF. The CDR3 DNA is TGCGCCAGCAGCCCGCTCGGGGTTTGGTCTGAAGCTTTCTTT.

The rearrangement joins TRBV3-1 to TRBJ2-3, with 7 bases matching TRBD2. Germline V lookup: CDR1 LGHDT, CDR2 YNNKEL (reference sequence). The CDR3 is 15 amino acids. J gave up 2 bases and V 4 bases, and 6 bases lay outside the gene matches. CDR3 amino acids: CASSPRDYHTDTQYF. Written as DNA, the CDR3 is TGTGCCAGCAGCCCGCGGGACTATCACACAGATACGCAGTATTTT.

The chain carries TRBV23-1 and TRBJ1-6; TRBD1 agrees at 11 bases. TRBV23-1 is given ORF status, its function remaining uncertain. V shed 4 bases and J 16 bases; nucleotides not matched to a gene: 3. The CDR3 has 12 residues. CDR3 DNA sequence: TGCGCCAGCAGTCTGGGACAGGGGGGGCTCCACTTT. Its protein product is CASSLGQGGLHF.

The chain is built from TRBV11-2 and TRBJ2-5; no definite D call. This CDR3 comprises 13 residues. CDR1 SGHAT and CDR2 FQNNGV come from the germline V gene. V shed 6 bases and J shed 5 bases, with 13 bases lying between them. CDR3 protein: CASRSLGPETQYF. As DNA, the CDR3 is TGTGCCAGCAGGTCCTTAGGGCCGGAGACCCAGTACTTC.

The chain links TRBV5-1 to TRBJ1-1; D uncertain. Per germline, CDR1 SGHRS and CDR2 YFSETQ. V was clipped by 0 bases and J by 1 base, with 10 bases between them. This CDR3 region has 15 residues. The CDR3 protein is CASSLGIRTNTEAFF. The CDR3 coding sequence is TGCGCCAGCAGCTTGGGCATCCGGACGAACACTGAAGCTTTCTTT. The full variable domain, completed using reference TRBV5-1 and TRBJ1-1, is KAGVTQTPRYLIKTRGQQVTLSCSPISGHRSVSWYQQTPGQGLQFLFEYFSETQRNKGNFPGRFSGRQFSNSRSEMNVSTLELGDSALYLCASSLGIRTNTEAFFGQGTRLTVV.

V gene TRBV20-1 combines with J gene TRBJ2-5; D possibly corresponds to TRBD1 (6 bases). The germline V and J ends were trimmed by 6 bases and 3 bases, with 11 bases remaining between them. The CDR3 length is 12 residues. Per the germline V gene, CDR1 is DFQATT and CDR2 is SNEGSKA (reference sequence). As DNA, the CDR3 is TGCAGTGCCTGGGGGCTTGAAGAGACCCAGTACTTC. Translating it yields CSAWGLEETQYF.

The chain carries TRBV9 and TRBJ2-2; the D is unclear. Germline V gives CDR1 SGDLS, CDR2 YYNGEE. CDR3 length: 14 amino acids. V gave up 0 bases and J gave up 1 base, with 4 bases separating them. The CDR3 DNA follows: TGTGCCAGCAGCGTAGTGCAGAACACCGGGGAGCTGTTTTTT. Its protein is CASSVVQNTGELFF.

This clonotype was found once. The gene calls are TRBV11-2 and TRBJ1-5; D is unclear. CDR1 is SGHAT and CDR2 is FQNNGV in the germline V gene. The CDR3 sequence is 15 residues long. The V end was cut by 0 bases, the J end by 4 bases, with 10 bases between. CDR3 loop: CASSLDVAGNQPQHF. In nucleotides, the CDR3 is TGTGCCAGCAGCTTAGATGTCGCCGGTAATCAGCCCCAGCATTTT.

The DNA for the CDR3 is TGTGCCAGCTCACCCTATGTCGTCAGGGGGCAAGAGACCCAGTACTTC. Protein sequence: CASSPYVVRGQETQYF. This chain links TRBV18 with TRBJ2-5, with 7 nucleotides matching TRBD1. The CDR3 is 16 amino acids. The V gene's germline CDR1 is KGHSH and CDR2 LQKENI. V was pared by 3 bases and J by 2 bases, with 9 bases of the junction left unmatched. The entire variable domain, with the rest obtained from reference TRBV18 and TRBJ2-5, is as follows: NAGVMQNPRHLVRRRGQEARLRCSPMKGHSHVYWYRQLPEEGLKFMVYLQKENIIDESGMPKERFSAEFPKEGPSILRIQQVVRGDSAAYFCASSPYVVRGQETQYFGPGTRLLVL.

CDR3 DNA sequence: TGTGCCAGCAGCCAATCACCCGGGACAGGGTCCACCCGCGAGCAGTACGTC. It translates to CASSQSPGTGSTREQYV. V and J are TRBV27 and TRBJ2-7; 9 bases are shared with TRBD1. From germline, CDR1 is MNHEY and CDR2 SMNVEV (reference sequence). Trimming removed 6 bases from V and 6 bases from J; junction bases left unmatched: 18. The CDR3 runs 17 residues.

This rearrangement joins TRBV19 to TRBJ1-4; no definite D call. Germline V gene sequence: CDR1 LNHDA, CDR2 SQIVND (reference sequence). This CDR3 has 14 residues. Trimming left V 6 bases short and J 5 bases short, with 13 bases between. The DNA for the CDR3 is TGTGCCAGTAGAGGAATGGATTACAATGAAAAACTGTTTTTT. Its translation is CASRGMDYNEKLFF.

This clonotype showed up just once. The chain links TRBV20-1 to TRBJ1-5; no clear D gene. Germline assignment: CDR1 DFQATT and CDR2 SNEGSKA (reference sequence). The germline V and J ends were trimmed by 0 bases and 5 bases, with 11 bases remaining between them. The CDR3 consists of 14 residues. CDR3 loop: CSARDLGPDQPQHF. DNA of the CDR3: TGCAGTGCTAGAGATCTGGGTCCTGATCAGCCCCAGCATTTT.

The chain employs TRBV5-6 and TRBJ2-2; D is uncertain. The CDR3 covers 16 residues. The germline gives CDR1 SGHDT, CDR2 YYEEEE. V was clipped by 4 bases and J by 4 bases, with 17 bases between them. Written as DNA, the CDR3 is TGTGCCAGCAGCCGCTACCTACCGGAGAGCACCGGGGAGCTGTTTTTT. Amino acids: CASSRYLPESTGELFF.

The chain uses TRBV4-1 and TRBJ2-7, with a possible D match to TRBD1 (6 bases). Germline loops: CDR1 MGHRA, CDR2 YSYEKL. The germline V and J ends were trimmed by 0 bases and 3 bases, with 12 bases remaining between them. The CDR3 contains 15 residues. The CDR3 spells CASSQDWQGLYEQYF. CDR3 nucleotide sequence: TGCGCCAGCAGCCAAGATTGGCAGGGGCTCTACGAGCAGTACTTC.

The V and J genes are TRBV19 and TRBJ1-2; D is unresolved. CDR1 LNHDA and CDR2 SQIVND come from the germline V gene (reference sequence). The CDR3 contains 16 residues. The germline V and J ends were trimmed by 7 bases and 4 bases, with 22 bases remaining between them. This chain's CDR3 is CASMGSKGTATYGYTF. CDR3 sequence (DNA): TGTGCCAGTATGGGATCAAAGGGCACCGCAACCTATGGCTACACCTTC.

The rearrangement joins TRBV5-6 to TRBJ2-4, with TRBD1 matching over 10 bases. V lost 2 bases, J lost 2 bases, and 7 bases stayed unmatched. This CDR3 has 17 residues. Germline CDR1 is SGHDT and CDR2 is YYEEEE. CDR3 coding DNA: TGTGCCAGCAGCTTCGCGGGACAGGGGTATTCCAAAAACATTCAGTACTTC. The encoded protein is CASSFAGQGYSKNIQYF.

V is TRBV23-1 and J is TRBJ2-4; 11 bases are a match to TRBD1. TRBV23-1 is an ORF, and what it does is uncertain. The CDR3 spans 20 residues. V lost 2 bases, J lost 0 bases, and 12 bases stayed unmatched. The CDR3 region has the DNA TGCGCCAGCAGTCAAGCGGACAGGGGGCGATATAATCTAGCCAAAAACATTCAGTACTTC. It is translated as CASSQADRGRYNLAKNIQYF.

The chain uses TRBV20-1 and TRBJ2-5; D gene uncertain. The CDR3 extends over 12 amino acids. Germline values: CDR1 DFQATT, CDR2 SNEGSKA (reference sequence). Trimming left V 0 bases short and J 6 bases short, with 8 bases between. The CDR3 here is CSARETSQTQYF. CDR3 DNA: TGCAGTGCTAGAGAGACAAGTCAGACCCAGTACTTC.

The V and J genes are TRBV4-1 and TRBJ2-7; no definite D call. The ends were cut back, 0 bases at V and 6 bases at J, with 12 bases in the middle. Germline V lookup: CDR1 MGHRA, CDR2 YSYEKL. The CDR3 totals 14 residues. The CDR3 sequence: CASSQELGLGEQYF. The CDR3 nucleotides are TGCGCCAGCAGCCAAGAGCTGGGTTTGGGCGAGCAGTACTTC.

V and J are TRBV6-6 and TRBJ2-1, with D perhaps TRBD1 (5 bases). CDR1 and CDR2 (germline): MNHNY, SVGAGI (reference sequence). V was clipped by 11 bases and J by 2 bases, with 13 bases between them. The CDR3 has 13 residues. CDR3 nucleotide sequence: TGTGCCGCCTCGACAGTTCCCTACAATGAGCAGTTCTTC. Protein product: CAASTVPYNEQFF.

The chain joins TRBV5-6 to TRBJ2-1, with D unresolved. In germline, CDR1 is SGHDT, CDR2 YYEEEE. The CDR3 contains 11 residues. The V end was cut by 4 bases, the J end by 5 bases, with 4 bases between. Written as DNA, the CDR3 is TGTGCCAGCAGCGATAACAATGAGCAGTTCTTC. It is translated as CASSDNNEQFF. Full variable domain (missing parts from reference TRBV5-6 and TRBJ2-1): DAGVTQSPTHLIKTRGQQVTLRCSPKSGHDTVSWYQQALGQGPQFIFQYYEEEERQRGNFPDRFSGHQFPNYSSELNVNALLLGDSALYLCASSDNNEQFFGPGTRLTVL.

This clonotype showed up just once. J is TRBJ1-1 and V is TRBV5-6; D is unclear. Germline CDR1 reads SGHDT; CDR2 reads YYEEEE. This CDR3 contains 16 residues. V was pared by 1 base and J by 0 bases, with 13 bases between. Here the CDR3 reads CASSLLVQYMNTEAFF. The CDR3 nucleotides read TGTGCCAGCAGCTTGCTCGTCCAGTACATGAACACTGAAGCTTTCTTT.

This clonotype was detected once. V and J are TRBV7-9 and TRBJ2-3; TRBD2 aligns across 7 bases. Germline loops: CDR1 SEHNR, CDR2 FQNEAQ (reference sequence). The CDR3 is 17 residues long. The trim removed 0 bases at V and 3 bases at J, leaving 9 bases unmatched. This CDR3 is CASSLAGGPSGTDTQYF. CDR3 DNA sequence: TGTGCCAGCAGCTTAGCGGGAGGGCCCTCGGGTACAGATACGCAGTATTTT.

This chain links TRBV10-3 with TRBJ1-1; no clear D gene. Germline assignment: CDR1 ENHRY and CDR2 SYGVKD. CDR3 length: 16 amino acids. The V end lost 2 bases, the J end lost 6 bases, and 19 bases lay between the germline ends. DNA for the CDR3: TGTGCCATCAGTGAGGCCCCAGGCTCCCTTTTGGCTGAAGCTTTCTTT. It is translated as CAISEAPGSLLAEAFF.

The J gene is TRBJ2-3, the V gene TRBV7-9, with D uncertain. Germline CDR1 and CDR2: SEHNR and FQNEAQ (reference sequence). The V end was cut by 1 base, the J end by 2 bases, with 7 bases between. This CDR3 is 14 amino acids long. In DNA form, the CDR3 reads TGTGCCAGCAGCTTAGGCCAGCCCACAGATACGCAGTATTTT. This translates into CASSLGQPTDTQYF.

The V gene is TRBV3-1, the J gene TRBJ2-1, with 9 bases that match TRBD2. CDR3 size: 15 residues. Per germline, CDR1 LGHDT and CDR2 YNNKEL (reference sequence). The ends lost 1 base at V and 9 bases at J; junction bases unmatched: 7. The CDR3 sequence is CASSQGREGRGEQFF. The CDR3 DNA follows: TGTGCCAGCAGCCAAGGGCGGGAGGGCCGAGGTGAGCAGTTCTTC.

The chain carries TRBV29-1 and TRBJ1-4; D unresolved. The germline gives CDR1 SQVTM, CDR2 ANQGSEA. V lost 3 bases, J lost 8 bases, and 10 bases lay in between. The CDR3 spans 12 residues. The CDR3 is CSVDEGQEKLFF. The CDR3 bases are TGCAGCGTTGACGAGGGCCAGGAAAAACTGTTTTTT.